This T cell receptor beta chain is drawn from a study of blood T cells in healthy people across ages. Trimming removed 5 bases from V and 8 bases from J, with 14 bases in between. The CDR3 sequence is 13 residues long. Germline CDR1 is SGHRS and CDR2 is YFSETQ. Using a J-beta primer mix together with a sample-barcoded 5' primer, a second PCR was run for about 6 to 12 cycles. TCRdb passed the 5' RACE reads through MiXCR, listing each CDR3 protein once. This repertoire shows 800,000 to 1,300,000 distinct CDR3 sequences, 20% to 25% found once; its top ten account for 0.65% to 0.75%. This clonotype occurred a few times. This sample also belongs to another study, concerning T cells of mothers and their children. From that paper: Whether pairs are related or unrelated, thymic selection shapes their TCR recombination output in much the same way.

This sequence joins TRBV5-1 and TRBJ2-1, with a weak D call TRBD2 (5 bases). Sequenced sample: blood. This sequence was found in a girl aged 2-10 years in good health. CDR3 sequence reads: CASRLGPAHEQFF. As DNA, the CDR3 is TGCGCCAGCAGACTAGGACCAGCCCATGAGCAGTTCTTC.